The clone carrying this T cell receptor (beta chain) is judged large. The sample originates from a study of blood T cell repertoires in COVID-19. Study overall: T cells, B-cell-depleted T cells, or PBMCs supplied cDNA or gDNA.

Measured with immunoSEQ multiplex PCR; TCRdb has only the in-frame clones, and not every one. The profile shows around 21,000 clones, roughly 86% of them singletons. The trim removed 3 bases at V and 0 bases at J, leaving 17 bases unmatched. From germline, CDR1 is SGHNT and CDR2 YENEEA. The CDR3 runs 20 residues. This clonotype was obtained from a human donor in a cohort sampled during active COVID-19. The sequenced sample consisted of peripheral blood. This chain joins TRBV11-3 and TRBJ1-5, with 7 bases lining up with TRBD1. The CDR3 loop is CASSFPTPGQTTDSNQPQHF. In DNA, the CDR3 is TGTGCCAGCAGCTTTCCAACTCCGGGACAGACTACAGATAGCAATCAGCCCCAGCATTTT.